What follows are 8 T cell receptor beta chains derived from one specimen sequenced in a study of T-cell reconstitution after alpha-beta-depleted transplantation in children. Researchers prepared the TCRbeta library using unique molecular identifiers, the study reports. TCRdb re-analysed the PCR reads in MiXCR, keeping a single row per CDR3 protein. The data hold 280,000 or so distinct CDR3 sequences, with 11% observed a single time. The material was peripheral blood, obtained 180 days after TCRalphabeta/CD19-depleted stem cell transplant. The receptors originated from a male patient between 2 and 15 years old who had a stem cell transplant for chronic granulomatous disease, so the T cells may come from the graft donor.

This clonotype has ten or more counts. The chain recombines TRBV3-1 with TRBJ1-1; tentative D call: TRBD1 (6 bases). Trimming stripped 1 base from V and 4 bases from J, with 13 bases between. The CDR3 has 15 amino acids. Germline CDR1 and CDR2: LGHDT and YNNKEL (reference sequence). This CDR3 is CASSQVGGAGTEAFF. The CDR3 nucleotides read TGTGCCAGCAGCCAAGTGGGGGGGGCCGGCACTGAAGCTTTCTTT.

This clonotype was counted ten times or more. The chain recombines TRBV4-3 with TRBJ2-1; D gene uncertain. The V end was cut by 4 bases, the J end by 3 bases, with 10 bases between. CDR3 length: 14 amino acids. Germline-derived CDR1 and CDR2 are LGHNA and YSLEER. CDR3 bases: TGCGCCAGCAGCCCGGACGGAAACTACAATGAGCAGTTCTTC. This sequence encodes CASSPDGNYNEQFF.

This clonotype was seen many times. V and J are TRBV7-9 and TRBJ2-7; D gene ambiguous. Germline-derived CDR1 and CDR2 are SEHNR and FQNEAQ (reference sequence). Trimming took off 5 bases at V and 0 bases at J, with 5 bases between the two ends. This CDR3 is 12 amino acids long. CDR3 in amino acids: CASSLSSYEQYF. In DNA, the CDR3 is TGTGCCAGCAGCCTAAGCTCCTACGAGCAGTACTTC.

The sample holds many counts of this clonotype. This chain joins TRBV7-2 and TRBJ2-3; the D gene is possibly TRBD2 (6 bases). The V gene lost 1 base and the J gene lost 0 bases, with 11 bases spanning the gap. The germline V gene has CDR1 SGHTA and CDR2 FQGNSA. This CDR3 has 16 amino acids. The CDR3 spells CASSLGAGTSTDTQYF. The CDR3 region has the DNA TGTGCCAGCAGCTTAGGGGCGGGGACTAGCACAGATACGCAGTATTTT.

This clonotype was observed at least ten times. V and J are TRBV20-1 and TRBJ1-1; no clear D gene. Germline CDR1 reads DFQATT; CDR2 reads SNEGSKA (reference sequence). Trimming took off 0 bases at V and 0 bases at J, with 11 bases between the two ends. The CDR3 runs to 15 residues. The CDR3 nucleotides are TGCAGTGCTAGAGATACCCCCACAGTGAACACTGAAGCTTTCTTT. It encodes CSARDTPTVNTEAFF.

This clonotype was found many times. The chain uses TRBV12-3 or TRBV12-4 and TRBJ2-7, with TRBD2 matching over 13 bases. Losses at the gene ends were 5 bases for V and 6 bases for J; bases not matched to a gene: 10. The CDR3 is 16 amino acids. The chain's CDR3 is CASSIRGTSGKGEQYF. CDR3 bases: TGTGCCAGCAGTATCCGAGGGACTAGCGGGAAGGGCGAGCAGTACTTC.

This clonotype was found many times. The chain combines TRBV7-3 with TRBJ2-7; 8 bases match TRBD2. This CDR3 region has 15 residues. The V and J ends lost 5 bases and 3 bases, in that order; junction bases with no gene match: 9. Per the germline V gene, CDR1 is SGHTA and CDR2 is FQGTGA. The CDR3 nucleotides are TGTGCCAGCAGCCCCAGAGGCGGGGGGAACTACGAGCAGTACTTC. It yields the protein CASSPRGGGNYEQYF.

To note about this clonotype: A single base separates this from a much larger clone, so it may be a read error. The chain recombines TRBV6-2 or TRBV6-3 with TRBJ2-7; no firm D call. The CDR3 has 13 amino acids. The V gene lost 7 bases and the J gene lost 2 bases, with 12 bases spanning the gap. Germline V gene lookup returns CDR1 MNHEY and CDR2 SVGEGT. Here the CDR3 DNA reads TGTGCCAGCAAGAAAAACAGCCCCTACGAGCAGTACTTC. It yields the protein CASKKNSPYEQYF.